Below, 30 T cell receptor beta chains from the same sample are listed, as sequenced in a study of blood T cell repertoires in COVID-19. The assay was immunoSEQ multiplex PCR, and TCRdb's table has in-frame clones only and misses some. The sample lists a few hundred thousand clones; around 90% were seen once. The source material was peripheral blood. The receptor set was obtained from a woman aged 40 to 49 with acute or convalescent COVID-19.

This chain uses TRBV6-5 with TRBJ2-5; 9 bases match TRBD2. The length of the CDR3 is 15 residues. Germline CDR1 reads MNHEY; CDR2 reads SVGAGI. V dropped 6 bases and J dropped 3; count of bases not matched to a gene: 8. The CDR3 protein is CASSTAGGSEETQYF. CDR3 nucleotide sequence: TGTGCCAGCAGCACAGCGGGGGGCTCTGAAGAGACCCAGTACTTC.

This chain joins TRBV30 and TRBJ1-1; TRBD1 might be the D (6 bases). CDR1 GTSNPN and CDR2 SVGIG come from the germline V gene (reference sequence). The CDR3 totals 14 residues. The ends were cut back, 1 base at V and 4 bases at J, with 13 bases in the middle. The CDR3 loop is CAWSGSLGATEAFF. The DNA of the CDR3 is TGTGCCTGGAGTGGGAGTTTGGGGGCCACTGAAGCTTTCTTT.

The CDR3 sequence is CASSPRGYSNYGYTF. In nucleotides, the CDR3 is TGTGCCAGCAGCCCCAGGGGATATTCTAACTATGGCTACACCTTC. V and J are TRBV12-1 and TRBJ1-2; whether TRBD1, the table's D call, matches the DNA was not checked. TRBV12-1 is assigned pseudogene status. The CDR3 runs to 15 residues.

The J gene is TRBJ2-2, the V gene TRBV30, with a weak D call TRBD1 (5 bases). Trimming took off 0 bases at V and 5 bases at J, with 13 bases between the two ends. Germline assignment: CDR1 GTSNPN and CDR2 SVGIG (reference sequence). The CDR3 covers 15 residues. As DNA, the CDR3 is TGTGCCTGGAGTGTGAAAGGGGCAGGTACCGGGGAGCTGTTTTTT. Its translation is CAWSVKGAGTGELFF.

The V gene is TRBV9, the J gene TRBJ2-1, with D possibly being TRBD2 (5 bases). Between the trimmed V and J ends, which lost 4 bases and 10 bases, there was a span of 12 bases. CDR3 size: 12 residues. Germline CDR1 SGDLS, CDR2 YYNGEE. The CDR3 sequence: CASSIYAGEQFF. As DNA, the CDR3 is TGTGCCAGCAGCATATACGCGGGCGAGCAGTTCTTC.

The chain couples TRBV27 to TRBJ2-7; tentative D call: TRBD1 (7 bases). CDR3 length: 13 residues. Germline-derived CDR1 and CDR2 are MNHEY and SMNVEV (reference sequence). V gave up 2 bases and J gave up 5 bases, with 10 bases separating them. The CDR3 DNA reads TGTGCCAGCAGTTTAGCAGGGGGGCACGAGCAGTACGTC. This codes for CASSLAGGHEQYV.

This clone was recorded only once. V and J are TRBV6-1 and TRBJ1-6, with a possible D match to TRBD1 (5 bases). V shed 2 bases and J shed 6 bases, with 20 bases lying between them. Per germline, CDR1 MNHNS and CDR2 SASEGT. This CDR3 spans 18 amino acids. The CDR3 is CASSERQGGTIGNSPLHF. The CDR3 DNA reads TGTGCCAGCAGTGAACGGCAGGGTGGTACTATCGGTAATTCACCCCTCCACTTT.

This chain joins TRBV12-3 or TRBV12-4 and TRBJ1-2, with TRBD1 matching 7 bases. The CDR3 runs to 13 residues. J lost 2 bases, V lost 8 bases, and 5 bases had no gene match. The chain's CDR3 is CASSMTGNYGYTF. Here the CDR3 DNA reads TGTGCCAGCTCCATGACAGGGAACTATGGCTACACCTTC.

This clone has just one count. The CDR3 reads CASTTTRANTEAFF. The CDR3 nucleotides are TGCGCCAGCACTACGACGAGGGCGAACACTGAAGCTTTCTTT. The chain has TRBV10-2 and TRBJ1-1; no clear D gene. CDR1 is WSHSY, CDR2 SAAADI, per germline. Trimming shortened V by 7 bases and J by 1 base, and 13 bases separated the two germline ends. The CDR3 sequence is 14 residues long.

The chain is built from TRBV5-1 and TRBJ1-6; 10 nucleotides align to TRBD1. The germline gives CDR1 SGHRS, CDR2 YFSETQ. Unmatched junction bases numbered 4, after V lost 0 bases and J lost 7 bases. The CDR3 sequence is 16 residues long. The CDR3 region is CASSLEGTGANSPLHF. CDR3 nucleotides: TGCGCCAGCAGCTTGGAGGGGACAGGGGCAAATTCACCCCTCCACTTT.

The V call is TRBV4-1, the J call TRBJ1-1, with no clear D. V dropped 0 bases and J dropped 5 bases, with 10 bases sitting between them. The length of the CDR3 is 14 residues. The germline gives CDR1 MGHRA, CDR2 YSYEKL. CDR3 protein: CASSQDPGWTEAFF. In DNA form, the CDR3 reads TGCGCCAGCAGCCAAGATCCGGGGTGGACTGAAGCTTTCTTT.

This CDR3 reads CASSQDSSRATEAFF. The CDR3 bases are TGTGCCAGCAGCCAAGATTCAAGCAGGGCTACTGAAGCTTTCTTT. The chain recombines TRBV3-1 (or the pseudogene TRBV3-2) with TRBJ1-1; D is perhaps TRBD1 (5 bases). V lost 0 bases and J lost 5, with 13 bases in between. Germline CDR1 LGHDT, CDR2 YNNKEL (reference sequence). This CDR3 has 15 amino acids.

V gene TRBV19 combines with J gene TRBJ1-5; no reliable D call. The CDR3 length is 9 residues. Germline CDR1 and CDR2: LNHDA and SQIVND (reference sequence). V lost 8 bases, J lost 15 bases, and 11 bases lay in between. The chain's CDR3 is CASGLLGHF. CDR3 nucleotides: TGTGCCAGTGGACTGCTTGGGCATTTT.

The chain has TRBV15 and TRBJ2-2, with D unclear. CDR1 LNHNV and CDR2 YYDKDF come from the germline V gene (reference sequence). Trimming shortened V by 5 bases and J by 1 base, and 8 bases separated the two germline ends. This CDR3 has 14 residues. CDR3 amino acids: CATSASENTGELFF. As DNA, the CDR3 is TGTGCCACCAGCGCCTCAGAGAACACCGGGGAGCTGTTTTTT.

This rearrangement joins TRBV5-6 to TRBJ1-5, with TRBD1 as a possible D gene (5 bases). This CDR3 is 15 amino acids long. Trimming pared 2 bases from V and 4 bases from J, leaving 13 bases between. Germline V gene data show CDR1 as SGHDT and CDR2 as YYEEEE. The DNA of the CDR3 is TGTGCCAGCAGCTTCTTTCAGGGCCTAAATCAGCCCCAGCATTTT. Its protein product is CASSFFQGLNQPQHF. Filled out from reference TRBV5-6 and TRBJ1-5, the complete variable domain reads DAGVTQSPTHLIKTRGQQVTLRCSPKSGHDTVSWYQQALGQGPQFIFQYYEEEERQRGNFPDRFSGHQFPNYSSELNVNALLLGDSALYLCASSFFQGLNQPQHFGDGTRLSIL.

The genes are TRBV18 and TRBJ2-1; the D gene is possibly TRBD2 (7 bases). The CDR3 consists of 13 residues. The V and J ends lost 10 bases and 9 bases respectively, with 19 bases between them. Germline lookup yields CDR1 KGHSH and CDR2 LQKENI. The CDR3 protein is CATQGGGSGEQFF. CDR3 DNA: TGTGCCACCCAAGGGGGGGGTAGCGGTGAGCAGTTCTTC.

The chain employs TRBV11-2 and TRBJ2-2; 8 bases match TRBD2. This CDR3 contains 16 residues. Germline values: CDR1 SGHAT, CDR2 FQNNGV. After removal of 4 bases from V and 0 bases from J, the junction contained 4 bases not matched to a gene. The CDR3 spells CASSSLAGSNTGELFF. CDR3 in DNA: TGTGCCAGCAGCTCATTAGCGGGGTCGAACACCGGGGAGCTGTTTTTT. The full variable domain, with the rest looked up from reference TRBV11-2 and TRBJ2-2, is EAGVAQSPRYKIIEKRQSVAFWCNPISGHATLYWYQQILGQGPKLLIQFQNNGVVDDSQLPKDRFSAERLKGVDSTLKIQPAKLEDSAVYLCASSSLAGSNTGELFFGEGSRLTVL.

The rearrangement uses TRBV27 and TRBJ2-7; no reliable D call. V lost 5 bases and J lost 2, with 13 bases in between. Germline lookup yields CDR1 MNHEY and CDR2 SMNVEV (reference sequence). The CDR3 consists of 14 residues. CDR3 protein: CASSLTAGPYEQYV. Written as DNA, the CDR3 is TGTGCCAGCAGTCTCACGGCAGGTCCCTACGAGCAGTACGTC.

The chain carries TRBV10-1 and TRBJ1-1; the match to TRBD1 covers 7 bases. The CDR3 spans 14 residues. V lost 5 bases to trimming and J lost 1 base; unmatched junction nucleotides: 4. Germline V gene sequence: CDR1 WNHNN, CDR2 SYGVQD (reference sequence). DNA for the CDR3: TGCGCCAGCAGTTCCTCAGGGGGGAACACTGAAGCTTTCTTT. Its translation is CASSSSGGNTEAFF.

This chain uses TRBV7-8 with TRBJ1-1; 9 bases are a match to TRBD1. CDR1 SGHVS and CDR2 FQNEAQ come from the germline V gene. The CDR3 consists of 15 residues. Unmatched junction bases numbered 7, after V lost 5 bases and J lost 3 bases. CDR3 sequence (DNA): TGTGCCAGCAGCCCACAGGGGGCAGGGGACACTGAAGCTTTCTTT. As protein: CASSPQGAGDTEAFF.

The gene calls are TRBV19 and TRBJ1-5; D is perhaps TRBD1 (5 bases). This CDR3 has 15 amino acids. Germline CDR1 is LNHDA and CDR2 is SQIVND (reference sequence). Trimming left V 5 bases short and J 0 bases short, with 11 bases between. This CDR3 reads CASSPTVYSNQPQHF. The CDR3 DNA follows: TGTGCCAGTAGTCCGACAGTCTATAGCAATCAGCCCCAGCATTTT.

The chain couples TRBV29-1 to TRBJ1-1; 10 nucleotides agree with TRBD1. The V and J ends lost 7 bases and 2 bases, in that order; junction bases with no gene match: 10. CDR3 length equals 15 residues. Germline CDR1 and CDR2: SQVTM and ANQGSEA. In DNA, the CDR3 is TGCAGCGCCTCGACAGGGGGCCTTGGTAACACTGAAGCTTTCTTT. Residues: CSASTGGLGNTEAFF. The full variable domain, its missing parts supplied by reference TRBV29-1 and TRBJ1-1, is SAVISQKPSRDICQRGTSLTIQCQVDSQVTMMFWYRQQPGQSLTLIATANQGSEATYESGFVIDKFPISRPNLTFSTLTVSNMSPEDSSIYLCSASTGGLGNTEAFFGQGTRLTVV.

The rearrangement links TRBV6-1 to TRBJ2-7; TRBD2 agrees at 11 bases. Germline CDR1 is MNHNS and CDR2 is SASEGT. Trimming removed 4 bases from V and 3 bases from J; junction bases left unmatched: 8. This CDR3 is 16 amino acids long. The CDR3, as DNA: TGTGCCAGCAGTGGCAGAAAAGGGACTAGCGGCTACGAGCAGTACGTC. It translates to CASSGRKGTSGYEQYV.

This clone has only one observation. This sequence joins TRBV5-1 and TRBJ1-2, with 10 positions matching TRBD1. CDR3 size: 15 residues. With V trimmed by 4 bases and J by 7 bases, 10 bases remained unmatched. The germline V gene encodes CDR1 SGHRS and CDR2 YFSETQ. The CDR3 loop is CASSVTGGENSGYTF. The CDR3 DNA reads TGCGCCAGCAGCGTGACAGGGGGCGAAAATAGTGGCTACACCTTC. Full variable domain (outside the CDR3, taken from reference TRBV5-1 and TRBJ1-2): KAGVTQTPRYLIKTRGQQVTLSCSPISGHRSVSWYQQTPGQGLQFLFEYFSETQRNKGNFPGRFSGRQFSNSRSEMNVSTLELGDSALYLCASSVTGGENSGYTFGSGTRLTVV.

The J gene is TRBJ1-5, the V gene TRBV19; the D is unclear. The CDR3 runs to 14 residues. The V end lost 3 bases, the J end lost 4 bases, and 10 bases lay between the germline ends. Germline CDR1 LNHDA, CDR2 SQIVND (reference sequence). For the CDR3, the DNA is TGTGCCAGTAGTATTAGTGGGCCAAATCAGCCCCAGCATTTT. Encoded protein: CASSISGPNQPQHF.

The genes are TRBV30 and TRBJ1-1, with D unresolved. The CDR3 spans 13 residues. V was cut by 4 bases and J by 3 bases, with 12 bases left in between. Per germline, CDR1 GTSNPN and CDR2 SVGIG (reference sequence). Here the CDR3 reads CAWNPRRDTEAFF. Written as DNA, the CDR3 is TGTGCCTGGAACCCCCGGAGGGACACTGAAGCTTTCTTT. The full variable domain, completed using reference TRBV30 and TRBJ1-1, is SQTIHQWPATLVQPVGSPLSLECTVEGTSNPNLYWYRQAAGRGLQLLFYSVGIGQISSEVPQNLSASRPQDRQFILSSKKLLLSDSGFYLCAWNPRRDTEAFFGQGTRLTVV.

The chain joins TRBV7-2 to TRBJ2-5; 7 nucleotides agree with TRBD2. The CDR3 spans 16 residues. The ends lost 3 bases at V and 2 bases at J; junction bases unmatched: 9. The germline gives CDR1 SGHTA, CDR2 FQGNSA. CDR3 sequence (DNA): TGTGCCAGCAGCTTGGGAGCGGGGCGATTACAAGAGACCCAGTACTTC. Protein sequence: CASSLGAGRLQETQYF.

In nucleotides, the CDR3 is TGTGCCACCAGCAGGGGCAGGGGTTATGGCTACACCTTC. Protein product: CATSRGRGYGYTF. The rearrangement joins TRBV15 to TRBJ1-2, with a weak D call TRBD1 (6 bases). There are 13 residues in the CDR3. Germline V gene data show CDR1 as LNHNV and CDR2 as YYDKDF (reference sequence). V lost 3 bases and J lost 5, with 10 bases in between.

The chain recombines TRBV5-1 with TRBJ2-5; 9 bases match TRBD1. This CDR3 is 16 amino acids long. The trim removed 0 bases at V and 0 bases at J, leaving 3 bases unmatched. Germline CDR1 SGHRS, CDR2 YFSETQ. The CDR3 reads CASSLVGTGNQETQYF. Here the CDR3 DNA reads TGCGCCAGCAGCTTGGTTGGGACAGGGAACCAAGAGACCCAGTACTTC.

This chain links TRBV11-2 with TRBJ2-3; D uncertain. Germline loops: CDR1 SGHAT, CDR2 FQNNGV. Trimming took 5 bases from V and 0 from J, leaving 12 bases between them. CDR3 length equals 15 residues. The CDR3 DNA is TGTGCCAGCAGCGTCTTTAGCTGGAGCACAGATACGCAGTATTTT. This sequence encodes CASSVFSWSTDTQYF. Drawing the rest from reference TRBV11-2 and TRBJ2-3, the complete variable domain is EAGVAQSPRYKIIEKRQSVAFWCNPISGHATLYWYQQILGQGPKLLIQFQNNGVVDDSQLPKDRFSAERLKGVDSTLKIQPAKLEDSAVYLCASSVFSWSTDTQYFGPGTRLTVL.